The 14 T cell receptor beta chains presented below share a single source sample, sequenced in a study of cytomegalovirus exposure and HLA in healthy donors. 60 Vbeta and 13 Jbeta primers were used in PCR. This table comes from immunoSEQ multiplex PCR, and its TCRdb copy is limited to in-frame clones, with some not included. The table records more than 130,000 clones, around 76% of them present only once. The sample taken for sequencing was PBMCs. The receptors come from a male donor in good health and CMV-seronegative.

This clone was recorded a few times. The rearrangement links TRBV5-6 to TRBJ1-2; D is uncertain. The CDR3 sequence is 12 residues long. Germline CDR1 reads SGHDT; CDR2 reads YYEEEE. V lost 1 base and J lost 8, with 9 bases in between. The CDR3 protein is CASSLWGAGYTF. The CDR3 coding sequence is TGTGCCAGCAGCTTGTGGGGAGCCGGCTACACCTTC.

The V and J genes are TRBV6-6 and TRBJ2-3, with D tentatively TRBD1 (6 bases). The V end was cut by 7 bases, the J end by 3 bases, with 14 bases between. The CDR3 totals 14 residues. CDR1 and CDR2 from the germline V gene are MNHNY and SVGAGI (reference sequence). The chain's CDR3 is CASNTQGGTDTQYF. CDR3 bases: TGTGCCAGCAACACACAGGGTGGGACAGATACGCAGTATTTT.

This clone was detected only once. V and J are TRBV7-6 and TRBJ2-2, with TRBD2 identical over 9 bases. CDR3 size: 18 residues. CDR1 is SGHVS and CDR2 is FNYEAQ in the germline V gene. With 6 bases clipped from V and 0 bases from J, the junction kept 11 bases outside the gene matches. The CDR3 region is CASRVTSGLGTNTGELFF. CDR3 sequence (DNA): TGTGCCAGCAGAGTGACTAGCGGCTTAGGAACGAACACCGGGGAGCTGTTTTTT.

This chain connects TRBV5-1 to TRBJ1-2; possible D gene TRBD1, 6 bases. V shed 5 bases and J shed 4 bases, with 21 bases lying between them. CDR3 size: 16 residues. The V gene's germline CDR1 is SGHRS and CDR2 YFSETQ. This CDR3 is CASSRGGAPSLYGYTF. CDR3 DNA sequence: TGCGCCAGCAGTCGAGGGGGGGCCCCTTCCCTCTATGGCTACACCTTC.

For this clone: The junction shows a germline mismatch at one end, possibly a read error. V usage is TRBV2 and J usage is TRBJ1-5; 8 bases line up with TRBD1. This CDR3 spans 15 amino acids. Germline V gene lookup returns CDR1 SNHLY and CDR2 FYNNEI. Written as DNA, the CDR3 is TGTTCCAGCACCTCCAGGACAGGGCTCAATCAGCCCCAGCATTTT. This translates into CSSTSRTGLNQPQHF.

This clone was observed a few times. The chain links TRBV7-9 to TRBJ2-1, with 8 nucleotides matching TRBD1. This CDR3 has 13 amino acids. The V and J ends lost 6 bases and 8 bases, in that order; junction bases with no gene match: 6. From germline, CDR1 is SEHNR and CDR2 FQNEAQ (reference sequence). Here the CDR3 DNA reads TGTGCCAGCAGTCCGCAGGGGGCCGATGAGCAGTTCTTC. It yields the protein CASSPQGADEQFF.

The rearrangement uses TRBV14 and TRBJ1-2; D uncertain. V dropped 0 bases and J dropped 2 bases, with 13 bases sitting between them. Germline V lookup: CDR1 SGHDN, CDR2 FVKESK. The CDR3 spans 16 residues. The CDR3 DNA sequence: TGTGCCAGCAGCCAAGATGTTTGGAGGGCCAACTATGGCTACACCTTC. Translation gives CASSQDVWRANYGYTF.

The chain couples TRBV9 to TRBJ2-3; D is ambiguous. Germline CDR1 and CDR2: SGDLS and YYNGEE. The CDR3 is 13 amino acids. V was shortened by 3 bases and J by 5 bases, with 10 bases between the two germline ends. CDR3 sequence (DNA): TGTGCCAGCAGCGGAGAGTATGGAGATACGCAGTATTTT. Protein sequence: CASSGEYGDTQYF.

This sequence joins TRBV30 and TRBJ2-7; D is possibly TRBD1 (6 bases). The CDR3 contains 15 residues. The germline V gene encodes CDR1 GTSNPN and CDR2 SVGIG (reference sequence). V lost 0 bases and J lost 2, with 14 bases in between. Here the CDR3 DNA reads TGTGCCTGGAGTGTAGGGCAGGGGTTCCCCTACGAGCAGTACTTC. Translated, it gives CAWSVGQGFPYEQYF.

The chain employs TRBV6-6 and TRBJ2-7; 7 nucleotides align to TRBD1. Germline lookup yields CDR1 MNHNY and CDR2 SVGAGI (reference sequence). CDR3 length: 15 residues. V gave up 2 bases and J gave up 6 bases; unmatched junction bases: 10. In nucleotides, the CDR3 is TGTGCCAGCAGTTACACCGGGACAGCGGAGTCCGAGCAGTACTTC. Translated: CASSYTGTAESEQYF.

This chain connects TRBV12-5 to TRBJ1-6; D is unresolved. This CDR3 is 14 amino acids long. In germline, CDR1 is LGHNT, CDR2 FRNRAP. The V gene lost 6 bases and the J gene lost 7 bases, with 13 bases spanning the gap. This CDR3 reads CASGRPRENSPLHF. CDR3 DNA: TGTGCTAGTGGCCGCCCGAGAGAAAATTCACCCCTCCACTTT.

The CDR3 here is CASSFDLRQGQQYF. The CDR3 nucleotides are TGCGCCAGCAGCTTCGACCTACGACAGGGTCAGCAGTACTTC. This sequence joins TRBV5-1 and TRBJ2-7; TRBD1 matches 7 bases. The CDR3 runs 14 residues. CDR1 and CDR2 (germline): SGHRS, YFSETQ. V gave up 2 bases and J gave up 8 bases; unmatched junction bases: 10. Together with reference TRBV5-1 and TRBJ2-7, the CDR3 gives the full variable domain: KAGVTQTPRYLIKTRGQQVTLSCSPISGHRSVSWYQQTPGQGLQFLFEYFSETQRNKGNFPGRFSGRQFSNSRSEMNVSTLELGDSALYLCASSFDLRQGQQYFGPGTRLTVT.

The rearrangement links TRBV27 to TRBJ1-1; 9 nucleotides agree with TRBD1. CDR1 MNHEY and CDR2 SMNVEV come from the germline V gene (reference sequence). The CDR3 totals 15 residues. Losses at the gene ends were 5 bases for V and 8 bases for J; bases not matched to a gene: 12. The CDR3 here is CASSMTGGRLGEAFF. The DNA for the CDR3 is TGTGCCAGCAGTATGACAGGGGGAAGGCTCGGGGAAGCTTTCTTT.

V is TRBV5-1 and J is TRBJ2-1, with D possibly being TRBD2 (5 bases). The CDR3 loop spans 14 amino acids. Germline CDR1 is SGHRS and CDR2 is YFSETQ. The germline V and J ends were trimmed by 4 bases and 1 base, with 9 bases remaining between them. CDR3 loop: CASSPPGSYNEQFF. CDR3 bases: TGCGCCAGCAGCCCCCCGGGGTCCTACAATGAGCAGTTCTTC.